Included here is one T cell receptor beta chain sequence, with context. The authors' processing: Counts of nucleated cells, estimated from reference gene primer amplification, were obtained. TCRdb keeps only in-frame clones here, not all; method: immunoSEQ multiplex PCR. D and trimming come from the DNA, and the V and J calls and clone size come from that table. The sample holds about 310,000 clones, approximately 91% seen once. The data were taken from a study of blood T cell repertoires in COVID-19. The V gene lost 4 bases and the J gene lost 0 bases, with 7 bases spanning the gap. This CDR3 comprises 13 residues. Looked up from germline, CDR1 is MNHEY and CDR2 is SMNVEV (reference sequence). Living in 24 US areas, the participants were between 18 and 89 years of age.

Material: PBMCs or T cells enriched from blood (not recorded which). The sequence derives from a woman between 40 and 55 years old who had recovered from COVID-19. The chain recombines TRBV27 with TRBJ2-7; D gene unclear. CDR3 in amino acids: CASSSDTSYEQYF. The CDR3 DNA sequence: TGTGCCAGCAGTTCCGACACCTCCTACGAGCAGTACTTC.